A selection of T cell receptor beta chains follows, all from one sample in a study of blood T cell repertoires in COVID-19. The repertoire was sequenced with immunoSEQ multiplex PCR; TCRdb's copy has only in-frame clones and lacks some. Found here are roughly 200,000 clones, roughly four fifths of them singletons; the top ten hold approximately 5%. Sequencing input: PBMCs or T cells enriched from blood (not recorded which). The receptors were gathered from a woman in her forties or fifties who had been exposed to COVID-19. CDR3s include the opening cysteine and the closing phenylalanine or tryptophan. D genes are given only for firm matches. A row's size may be missing; if present it is once, few, many or a size class.

j_gene: TRBJ1-1
abundance: -
v_gene: TRBV25-1
d_gene: TRBD1
CDR3nt: TGTGCCAGCAGTGAAGCTGGACAGGGCCAAGCTTTCTTT
CDR3aa: CASSEAGQGQAFF

j_gene: TRBJ1-1
abundance: -
v_gene: TRBV11-2
d_gene: TRBD1
CDR3nt: TGTGCCAGCAGCTTCCGGGCAGGGGGGTGGAACACTGAAGCTTTCTTT
CDR3aa: CASSFRAGGWNTEAFF

j_gene: TRBJ1-1
abundance: -
v_gene: TRBV10-3
d_gene: -
CDR3nt: TGTGCCATCAATGATGAGGTGAACACTGAAGCTTTCTTT
CDR3aa: CAINDEVNTEAFF

j_gene: TRBJ2-3
abundance: few
v_gene: TRBV5-1
d_gene: TRBD1
CDR3nt: TGCGCCAGCAACCTACAGGGGGCGATCGCAGATACGCAGTATTTT
CDR3aa: CASNLQGAIADTQYF

j_gene: TRBJ2-5
abundance: -
v_gene: TRBV6-1
d_gene: -
CDR3nt: TGTGCCAGCAGTGAAGCGGGGGGGCGATTTCGAGAGACCCAGTACTTC
CDR3aa: CASSEAGGRFRETQYF

j_gene: TRBJ1-2
abundance: once
v_gene: TRBV7-8
d_gene: -
CDR3nt: TGTGCCAGCAGCTCGATGAGATCCGCAGGGAATGGCTACACCTTC
CDR3aa: CASSSMRSAGNGYTF

j_gene: TRBJ2-7
abundance: -
v_gene: TRBV7-8
d_gene: -
CDR3nt: TGTGCCAGCAGCTTTCAGTCAGGTCCCTACGAGCAGTACTTC
CDR3aa: CASSFQSGPYEQYF

j_gene: TRBJ2-4
abundance: -
v_gene: TRBV20-1
d_gene: -
CDR3nt: TGCAGTGCTAGTCAGGGGCTGGTGGCCAAAAACATTCAGTACTTC
CDR3aa: CSASQGLVAKNIQYF

j_gene: TRBJ2-7
abundance: -
v_gene: TRBV19
d_gene: TRBD1
CDR3nt: TGTGCCAGTACCGACAGGGGGCCACTCGGGGAGCAGTACTTC
CDR3aa: CASTDRGPLGEQYF

j_gene: TRBJ1-2
abundance: -
v_gene: TRBV6-4
d_gene: -
CDR3nt: TGTGCCAGCTCGGGGGGGTTTGGCTACACCTTC
CDR3aa: CASSGGFGYTF